Listed here are 18 T cell receptor beta chains from one sample, sequenced in a study of radiotherapy plus CTLA-4 blockade in lung cancer. The table came from immunoSEQ multiplex PCR; TCRdb's copy has only in-frame clones and leaves some out. The sample lists 80,000 or so clones; more than 80% were seen once. The sample consisted of peripheral blood, taken from a patient treated with radiotherapy plus ipilimumab. These receptor sequences come from a human donor with non-small cell lung cancer who had stable disease on radiotherapy plus ipilimumab.

The chain combines TRBV19 with TRBJ2-7; TRBD2 matches 15 bases. V dropped 5 bases and J dropped 7; count of bases not matched to a gene: 6. CDR1 and CDR2 from the germline V gene are LNHDA and SQIVND (reference sequence). This CDR3 has 15 residues. The CDR3 DNA is TGTGCCAGTAGTCAATGGACTAGCGGGGGGGGAGAGCAGTACTTC. As protein: CASSQWTSGGGEQYF. The variable domain in full, completed from reference TRBV19 and TRBJ2-7, reads DGGITQSPKYLFRKEGQNVTLSCEQNLNHDAMYWYRQDPGQGLRLIYYSQIVNDFQKGDIAEGYSVSREKKESFPLTVTSAQKNPTAFYLCASSQWTSGGGEQYFGPGTRLTVT.

The chain carries TRBV7-9 and TRBJ1-1; TRBD1 matches at 9 bases. The V and J ends lost 1 base and 4 bases, in that order; junction bases with no gene match: 7. Looked up from germline, CDR1 is SEHNR and CDR2 is FQNEAQ (reference sequence). This CDR3 has 16 amino acids. CDR3 nucleotide sequence: TGTGCCAGCAGCTTAGTAGGGGGACAGGGAGTCACTGAAGCTTTCTTT. It specifies CASSLVGGQGVTEAFF.

The chain is built from TRBV6-5 and TRBJ1-1; a weak D match, TRBD1 (6 bases). The CDR3 has 13 residues. V was clipped by 7 bases and J by 3 bases, with 12 bases between them. Germline CDR1 reads MNHEY; CDR2 reads SVGAGI. CDR3 residues: CASTGQLYTEAFF. The CDR3 DNA reads TGTGCCAGCACCGGACAGCTTTACACTGAAGCTTTCTTT.

This chain connects TRBV18 to TRBJ2-5, with D hard to call. CDR1 and CDR2 (germline): KGHSH, LQKENI. V was clipped by 1 base and J by 2 bases, with 5 bases between them. This CDR3 has 13 residues. The CDR3 here is CASSPQIQETQYF. CDR3 nucleotides: TGTGCCAGCTCACCACAGATTCAAGAGACCCAGTACTTC.

The genes are TRBV6-6 and TRBJ2-5; the D gene is possibly TRBD2 (6 bases). Germline V gene sequence: CDR1 MNHNY, CDR2 SVGAGI (reference sequence). The V end was cut by 5 bases, the J end by 0 bases, with 13 bases between. This CDR3 comprises 15 residues. The CDR3 loop reads CASSLRGTYQETQYF. The CDR3 DNA follows: TGTGCCAGCAGTCTCCGAGGGACTTACCAAGAGACCCAGTACTTC.

V usage is TRBV6-6 and J usage is TRBJ1-1; D not resolved. The ends were cut back, 10 bases at V and 6 bases at J, with 18 bases in the middle. The CDR3 runs to 13 residues. Looked up from germline, CDR1 is MNHNY and CDR2 is SVGAGI (reference sequence). The CDR3 DNA reads as TGTGCCACCCTCCCGAAGGGTTTCGCTGAAGCTTTCTTT. Translation: CATLPKGFAEAFF.

The V and J genes are TRBV6-1 and TRBJ1-3; D remains ambiguous. Trimming cost V 4 bases and J 0 bases, with 7 bases left between them. Germline values: CDR1 MNHNS, CDR2 SASEGT. The CDR3 is 14 residues long. CDR3 region: CASSGRSSGNTIYF. The CDR3 DNA sequence: TGTGCCAGCAGTGGACGGTCCTCTGGAAACACCATATATTTT.

The V and J genes are TRBV5-4 and TRBJ1-1; possibly TRBD1 for D (5 bases). V gave up 3 bases and J gave up 0 bases, with 15 bases separating them. CDR3 length: 16 amino acids. Germline values: CDR1 SGHNT, CDR2 YYREEE (reference sequence). The CDR3 DNA is TGTGCCAGCAGCTCACCGGGACTCCCTCTGAACACTGAAGCTTTCTTT. It yields the protein CASSSPGLPLNTEAFF.

This chain connects TRBV9 to TRBJ2-5; D is undetermined. Germline V CDR1 and CDR2: SGDLS, YYNGEE. The CDR3 length is 14 residues. Deletions cut 3 bases from V and 4 bases from J, with 13 bases between. The CDR3: CASSALVGTETQYF. In nucleotides, the CDR3 is TGTGCCAGCAGCGCCCTCGTAGGTACAGAGACCCAGTACTTC.

The chain has TRBV7-9 and TRBJ1-3; D is ambiguous. CDR3 size: 13 residues. Trimming removed 6 bases at V and 4 bases at J, with 10 bases between. The germline gives CDR1 SEHNR, CDR2 FQNEAQ (reference sequence). Written as DNA, the CDR3 is TGTGCCAGCAGGGGCAGCACGGGAAACACCATATATTTT. Its protein product is CASRGSTGNTIYF.

The genes are TRBV27 and TRBJ1-2, with D tentatively TRBD1 (6 bases). The V and J ends lost 8 bases and 8 bases respectively, with 15 bases between them. The CDR3 runs to 12 residues. Germline CDR1 is MNHEY and CDR2 is SMNVEV (reference sequence). CDR3 DNA: TGTGCCAGCGGGGGGGCCTGGGAGGGCTACACCTTC. Translation: CASGGAWEGYTF.

A few counts support this clone. J is TRBJ2-7 and V is TRBV5-1, with D possibly called TRBD1 or TRBD2 (5 bases each). The CDR3 runs 16 residues. The ends were cut back, 1 base at V and 4 bases at J, with 18 bases in the middle. From germline, CDR1 is SGHRS and CDR2 YFSETQ. CDR3 protein: CASSLFNPGARYEQYF. Here the CDR3 DNA reads TGCGCCAGCAGCTTGTTCAACCCCGGGGCCAGGTACGAGCAGTACTTC. Looking up the rest from reference TRBV5-1 and TRBJ2-7 gives the full variable domain: KAGVTQTPRYLIKTRGQQVTLSCSPISGHRSVSWYQQTPGQGLQFLFEYFSETQRNKGNFPGRFSGRQFSNSRSEMNVSTLELGDSALYLCASSLFNPGARYEQYFGPGTRLTVT.

This sequence joins TRBV1 and TRBJ2-4; the DNA was not used to check the table's D call, TRBD1. TRBV1 is a listed pseudogene. The CDR3 runs to 14 residues. The CDR3 DNA reads as TGCACCAGCAGCCCTAGGACAGGGGAAGGCATTCAGTACTTC. As protein: CTSSPRTGEGIQYF.

In this sample, this clone turned up a few times. This chain connects TRBV5-1 to TRBJ2-3, with D maybe TRBD1 (8 bases). Germline CDR1 SGHRS, CDR2 YFSETQ. V lost 4 bases and J 4 bases, leaving 19 bases between the germline ends. The CDR3 is made up of 16 amino acids. CDR3 in DNA: TGCGCCAGCAGCCTTTATACAGGGGGGGCGGCAGATACGCAGTATTTT. Its translation is CASSLYTGGAADTQYF.

The chain combines TRBV6-4 with TRBJ1-2; unclear D gene. This CDR3 is built from 13 residues. Germline values: CDR1 MRHNA, CDR2 SNTAGT. The V gene lost 6 bases and the J gene lost 2 bases, with 10 bases spanning the gap. This CDR3 reads CASSRGRNYGYTF. The CDR3 DNA follows: TGTGCCAGCAGCCGCGGACGGAACTATGGCTACACCTTC.

This clone was observed once. This rearrangement joins TRBV23-1 to TRBJ2-7; D might be TRBD1 (5 bases). TRBV23-1 is an ORF; its function is uncertain. Trimming cost V 8 bases and J 3 bases, with 23 bases left between them. The CDR3 runs to 16 residues. CDR3 region: CASSSPPLTEYYEQYF. The CDR3 DNA reads as TGCGCCAGCTCATCGCCCCCCCTGACAGAATACTACGAGCAGTACTTC.

The gene calls are TRBV5-1 and TRBJ1-3, with TRBD1 matching over 8 bases. The V segment lost 2 bases and the J segment 0 bases; nucleotides outside the gene matches: 1. The CDR3 loop spans 15 amino acids. Germline loops: CDR1 SGHRS, CDR2 YFSETQ. CDR3 amino acids: CASSFTGGSGNTIYF. The DNA of the CDR3 is TGCGCCAGCAGCTTTACAGGGGGCTCTGGAAACACCATATATTTT.

The chain combines TRBV28 with TRBJ1-5; TRBD1 might be the D (5 bases). The CDR3 length is 14 residues. With 5 bases removed from V and 7 bases from J, the gap between germline ends came to 15 bases. The germline V gene has CDR1 MDHEN and CDR2 SYDVKM. The CDR3 reads CASSARGGTQPQHF. The CDR3 region has the DNA TGTGCCAGCAGTGCCCGGGGGGGTACCCAGCCCCAGCATTTT.